This T cell receptor (beta chain) is drawn from a study of a mutant IDH1 vaccine in newly diagnosed glioma. In the study overall: Mean patient age was around 40 years; around 60% were male and around 40% female.

This sample's time point: week 23, last vaccination. Doses comprised 300 ug of mutant IDH1 20-mer peptide each, plus topical imiquimod. Donors had new IDH1-mutant astrocytomas of WHO grade 3 or 4 (ATRX-lost). Produced via immunoSEQ multiplex PCR; TCRdb's table is partial and in-frame only. The table shows about 40,000 clones, with roughly 80% occurring only once. A remark on this clone: Its antigen is not known.

Per germline, CDR1 MNHEY and CDR2 SVGAGI. This CDR3 comprises 11 residues. Trimming removed 6 bases from V and 4 bases from J, with 6 bases in between. This clonotype was obtained from a man aged 50-60 years with glioma. The input for sequencing was PBMCs, taken from a glioma patient whose treatment included an IDH1 peptide vaccine. This chain joins TRBV6-5 and TRBJ2-5; D gene ambiguous. The CDR3 region is CASSSAETQYF. The CDR3 region has the DNA TGTGCCAGCAGCTCTGCAGAGACCCAGTACTTC.